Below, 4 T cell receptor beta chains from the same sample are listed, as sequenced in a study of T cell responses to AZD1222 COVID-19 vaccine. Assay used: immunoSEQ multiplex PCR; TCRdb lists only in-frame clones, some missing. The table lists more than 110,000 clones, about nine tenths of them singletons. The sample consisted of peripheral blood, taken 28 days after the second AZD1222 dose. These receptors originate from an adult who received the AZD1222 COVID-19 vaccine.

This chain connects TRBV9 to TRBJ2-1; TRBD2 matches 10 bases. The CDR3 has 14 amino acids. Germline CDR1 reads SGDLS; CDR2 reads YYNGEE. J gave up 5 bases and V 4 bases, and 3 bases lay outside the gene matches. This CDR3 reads CASSFGLADNEQFF. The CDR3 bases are TGTGCCAGCAGCTTTGGACTAGCGGACAATGAGCAGTTCTTC. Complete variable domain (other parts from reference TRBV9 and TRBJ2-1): DSGVTQTPKHLITATGQRVTLRCSPRSGDLSVYWYQQSLDQGLQFLIQYYNGEERAKGNILERFSAQQFPDLHSELNLSSLELGDSALYFCASSFGLADNEQFFGPGTRLTVL.

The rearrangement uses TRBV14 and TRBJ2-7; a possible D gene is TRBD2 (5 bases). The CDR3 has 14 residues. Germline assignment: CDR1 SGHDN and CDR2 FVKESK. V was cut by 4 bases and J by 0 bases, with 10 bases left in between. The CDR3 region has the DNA TGTGCCAGCAGCCGCGAGGGCGTCTCCTACGAGCAGTACTTC. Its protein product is CASSREGVSYEQYF.

The CDR3 DNA is TGTGCCAGCAGCCGAAGGGGGCCTAGCGGGATCAGTATTGGGGAGCTGTTTTTT. Translated: CASSRRGPSGISIGELFF. The chain has TRBV11-2 and TRBJ2-2; 9 nucleotides match TRBD2. Germline CDR1 SGHAT, CDR2 FQNNGV. CDR3 size: 18 residues. Losses at the gene ends were 5 bases for V and 8 bases for J; bases not matched to a gene: 18.

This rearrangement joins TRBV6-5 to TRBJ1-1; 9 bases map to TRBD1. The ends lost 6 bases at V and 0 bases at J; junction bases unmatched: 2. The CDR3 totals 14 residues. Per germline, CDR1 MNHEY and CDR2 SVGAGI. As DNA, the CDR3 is TGTGCCAGCAGCGGACAGGGGATGAACACTGAAGCTTTCTTT. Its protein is CASSGQGMNTEAFF.